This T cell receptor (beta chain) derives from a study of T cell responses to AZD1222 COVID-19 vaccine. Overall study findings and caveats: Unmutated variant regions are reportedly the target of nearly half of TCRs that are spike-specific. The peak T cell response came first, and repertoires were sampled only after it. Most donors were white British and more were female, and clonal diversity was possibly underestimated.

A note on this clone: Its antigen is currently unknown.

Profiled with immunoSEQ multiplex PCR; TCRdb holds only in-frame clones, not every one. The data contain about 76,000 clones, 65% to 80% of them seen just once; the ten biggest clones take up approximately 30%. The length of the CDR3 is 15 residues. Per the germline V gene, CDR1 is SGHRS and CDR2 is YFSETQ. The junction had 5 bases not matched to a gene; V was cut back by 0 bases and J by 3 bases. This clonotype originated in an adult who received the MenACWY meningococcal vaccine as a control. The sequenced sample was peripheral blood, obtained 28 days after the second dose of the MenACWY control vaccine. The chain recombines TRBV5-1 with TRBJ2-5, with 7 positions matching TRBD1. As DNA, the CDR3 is TGCGCCAGCAGCTTGGGGGACAGAGATGAAGAGACCCAGTACTTC. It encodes CASSLGDRDEETQYF.